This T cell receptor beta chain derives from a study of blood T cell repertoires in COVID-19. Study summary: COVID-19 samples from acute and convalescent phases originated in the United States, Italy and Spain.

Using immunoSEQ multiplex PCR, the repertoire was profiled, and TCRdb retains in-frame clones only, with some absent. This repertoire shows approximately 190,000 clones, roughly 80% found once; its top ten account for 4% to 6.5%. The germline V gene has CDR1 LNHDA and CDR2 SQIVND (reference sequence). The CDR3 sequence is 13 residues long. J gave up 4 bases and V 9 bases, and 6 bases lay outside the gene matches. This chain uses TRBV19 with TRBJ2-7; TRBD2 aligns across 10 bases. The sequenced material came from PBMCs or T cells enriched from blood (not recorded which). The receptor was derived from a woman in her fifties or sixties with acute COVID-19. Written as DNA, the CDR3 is TGTGCCAGCTCTAGCGGGAGACGATACGAGCAGTACTTC. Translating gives CASSSGRRYEQYF.